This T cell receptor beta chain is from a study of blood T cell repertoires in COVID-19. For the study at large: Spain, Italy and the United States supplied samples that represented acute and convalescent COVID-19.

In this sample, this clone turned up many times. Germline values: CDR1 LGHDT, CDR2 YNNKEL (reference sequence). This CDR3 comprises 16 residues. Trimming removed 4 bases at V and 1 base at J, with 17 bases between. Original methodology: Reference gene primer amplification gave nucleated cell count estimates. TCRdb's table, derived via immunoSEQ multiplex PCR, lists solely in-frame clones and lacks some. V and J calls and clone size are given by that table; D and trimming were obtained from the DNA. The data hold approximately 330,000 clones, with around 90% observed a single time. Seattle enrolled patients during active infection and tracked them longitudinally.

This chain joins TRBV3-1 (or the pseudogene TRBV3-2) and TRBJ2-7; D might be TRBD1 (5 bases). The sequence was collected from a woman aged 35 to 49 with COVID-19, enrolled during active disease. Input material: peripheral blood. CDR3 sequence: CASSPADKRGSYEQYF. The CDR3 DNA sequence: TGTGCCAGCAGCCCCGCTGACAAAAGGGGATCCTACGAGCAGTACTTC.